The source of this TCR beta chain is a study of T cell responses to AZD1222 COVID-19 vaccine. Turning to the study itself: Pooling covered second doses at about 4 or about 12 weeks.

General study results and limits: Donors, mostly white British, included more females; clonal diversity was possibly underestimated.

Profiling relied on immunoSEQ multiplex PCR, and the TCRdb table lists in-frame clones only, not all of them. The data contain about 120,000 clones, over 80% of them singletons. The length of the CDR3 is 15 residues. V was cut by 0 bases and J by 3 bases, with 12 bases left in between. The germline V gene has CDR1 LGHNA and CDR2 YSLEER. Notes on this clone: Its antigen is still unknown.

The chain is built from TRBV4-3 and TRBJ2-7, with D perhaps matching TRBD1 (6 bases). This sequence originates from an adult in good health. Sequences were derived from peripheral blood, sampled on day 0 of AZD1222 vaccination. The CDR3: CASSQDQDSFYEQYF. DNA of the CDR3: TGCGCCAGCAGCCAAGATCAGGACAGTTTCTACGAGCAGTACTTC.